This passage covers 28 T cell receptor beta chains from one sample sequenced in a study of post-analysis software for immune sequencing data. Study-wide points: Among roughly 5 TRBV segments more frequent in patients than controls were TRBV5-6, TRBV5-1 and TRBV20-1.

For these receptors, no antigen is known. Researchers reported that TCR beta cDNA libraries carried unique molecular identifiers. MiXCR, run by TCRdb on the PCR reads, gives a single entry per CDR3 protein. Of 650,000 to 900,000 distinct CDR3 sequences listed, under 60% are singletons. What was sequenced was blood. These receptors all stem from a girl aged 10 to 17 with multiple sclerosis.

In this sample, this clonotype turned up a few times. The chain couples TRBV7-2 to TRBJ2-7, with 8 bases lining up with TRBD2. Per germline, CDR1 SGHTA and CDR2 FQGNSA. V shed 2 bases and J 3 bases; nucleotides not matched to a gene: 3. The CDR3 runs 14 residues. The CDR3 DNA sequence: TGTGCCAGCAGCTTAAGGGCGGGAGGCTACGAGCAGTACTTC. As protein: CASSLRAGGYEQYF.

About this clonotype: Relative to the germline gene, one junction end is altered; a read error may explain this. The CDR3 is CARSIRVPNEQYF. The CDR3 coding sequence is TGTGCCAGGAGTATCAGGGTTCCCAACGAGCAGTACTTC. The chain is built from TRBV19 and TRBJ2-7, with D possibly being TRBD1 (5 bases). CDR3 size: 13 residues. Germline CDR1 reads LNHDA; CDR2 reads SQIVND (reference sequence).

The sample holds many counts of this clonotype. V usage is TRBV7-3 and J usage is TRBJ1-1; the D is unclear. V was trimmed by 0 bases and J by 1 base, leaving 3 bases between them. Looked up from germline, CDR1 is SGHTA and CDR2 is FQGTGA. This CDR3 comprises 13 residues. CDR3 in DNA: TGTGCCAGCAGCTTAACCCCGAACACTGAAGCTTTCTTT. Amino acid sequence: CASSLTPNTEAFF.

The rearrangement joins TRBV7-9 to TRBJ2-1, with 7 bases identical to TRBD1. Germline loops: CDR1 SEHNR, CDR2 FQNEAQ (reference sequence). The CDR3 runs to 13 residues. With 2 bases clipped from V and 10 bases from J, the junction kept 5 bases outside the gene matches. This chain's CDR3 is CASSLQGVDEQFF. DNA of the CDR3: TGTGCCAGCAGCTTACAGGGGGTCGACGAGCAGTTCTTC.

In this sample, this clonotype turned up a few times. The CDR3 sequence: CATSREPGVAYEQYF. DNA of the CDR3: TGTGCCACCAGCAGAGAGCCAGGGGTCGCCTACGAGCAGTACTTC. The rearrangement joins TRBV15 to TRBJ2-7, with a possible D match to TRBD1 (6 bases). Looked up from germline, CDR1 is LNHNV and CDR2 is YYDKDF (reference sequence). The V gene lost 0 bases and the J gene lost 2 bases, with 11 bases spanning the gap. The CDR3 has 15 residues.

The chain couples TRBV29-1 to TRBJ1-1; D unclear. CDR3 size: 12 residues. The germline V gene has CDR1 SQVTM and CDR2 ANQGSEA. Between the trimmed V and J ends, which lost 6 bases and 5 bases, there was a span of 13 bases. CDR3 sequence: CSVTSGETEAFF. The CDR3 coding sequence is TGCAGCGTGACCTCCGGGGAGACTGAAGCTTTCTTT.

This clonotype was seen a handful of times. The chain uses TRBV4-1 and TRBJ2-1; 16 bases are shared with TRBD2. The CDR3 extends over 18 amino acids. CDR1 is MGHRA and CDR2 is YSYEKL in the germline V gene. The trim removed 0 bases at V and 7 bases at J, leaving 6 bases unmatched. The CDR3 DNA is TGCGCCAGCAGCCAAGATTGGGGGACTAGCGGGAGGGGGAATGAGCAGTTCTTC. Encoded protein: CASSQDWGTSGRGNEQFF.

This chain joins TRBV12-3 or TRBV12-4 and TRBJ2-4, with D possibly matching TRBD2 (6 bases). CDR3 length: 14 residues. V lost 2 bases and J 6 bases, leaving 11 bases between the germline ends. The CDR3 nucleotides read TGTGCCAGCAGTTTAACGGGGGTAGGAAACATTCAGTACTTC. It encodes CASSLTGVGNIQYF.

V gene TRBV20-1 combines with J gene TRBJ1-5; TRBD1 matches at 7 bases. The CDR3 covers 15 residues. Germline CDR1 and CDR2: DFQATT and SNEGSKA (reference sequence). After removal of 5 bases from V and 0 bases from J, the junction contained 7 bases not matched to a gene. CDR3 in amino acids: CSAHRTGYSNQPQHF. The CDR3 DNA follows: TGCAGTGCTCACCGGACAGGTTATAGCAATCAGCCCCAGCATTTT.

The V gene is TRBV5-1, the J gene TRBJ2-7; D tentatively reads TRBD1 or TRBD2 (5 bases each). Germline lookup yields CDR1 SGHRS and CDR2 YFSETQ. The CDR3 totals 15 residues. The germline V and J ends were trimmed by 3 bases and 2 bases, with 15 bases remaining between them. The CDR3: CASSSMRDLPYEQYF. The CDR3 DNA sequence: TGCGCCAGCAGCTCCATGAGGGACCTTCCCTACGAGCAGTACTTC. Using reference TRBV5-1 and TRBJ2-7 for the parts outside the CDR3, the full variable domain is KAGVTQTPRYLIKTRGQQVTLSCSPISGHRSVSWYQQTPGQGLQFLFEYFSETQRNKGNFPGRFSGRQFSNSRSEMNVSTLELGDSALYLCASSSMRDLPYEQYFGPGTRLTVT.

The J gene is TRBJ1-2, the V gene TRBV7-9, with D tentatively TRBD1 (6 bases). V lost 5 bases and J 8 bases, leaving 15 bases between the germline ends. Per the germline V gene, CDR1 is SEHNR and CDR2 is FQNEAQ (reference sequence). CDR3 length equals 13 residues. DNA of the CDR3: TGTGCCAGCAGCCTAATCGGGGGGCTCGGCTACACCTTC. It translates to CASSLIGGLGYTF.

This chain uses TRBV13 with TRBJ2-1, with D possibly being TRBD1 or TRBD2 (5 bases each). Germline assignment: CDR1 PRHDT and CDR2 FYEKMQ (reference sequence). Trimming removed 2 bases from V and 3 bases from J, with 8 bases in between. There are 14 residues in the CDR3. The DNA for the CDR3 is TGTGCCAGCAGCTTACTGGGGGTCTACAATGAGCAGTTCTTC. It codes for CASSLLGVYNEQFF.

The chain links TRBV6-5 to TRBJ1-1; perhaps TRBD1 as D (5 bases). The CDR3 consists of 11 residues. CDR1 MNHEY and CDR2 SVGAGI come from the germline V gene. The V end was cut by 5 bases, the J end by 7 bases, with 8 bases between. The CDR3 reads CASSQGGEAFF. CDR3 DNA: TGTGCCAGCAGTCAGGGTGGTGAAGCTTTCTTT.

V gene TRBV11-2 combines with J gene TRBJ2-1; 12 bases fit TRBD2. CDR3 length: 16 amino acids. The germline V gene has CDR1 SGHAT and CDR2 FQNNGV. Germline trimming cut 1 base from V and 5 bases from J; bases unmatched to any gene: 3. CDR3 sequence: CASSLGLAGVNNEQFF. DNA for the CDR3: TGTGCCAGCAGCTTAGGACTAGCGGGAGTCAACAATGAGCAGTTCTTC.

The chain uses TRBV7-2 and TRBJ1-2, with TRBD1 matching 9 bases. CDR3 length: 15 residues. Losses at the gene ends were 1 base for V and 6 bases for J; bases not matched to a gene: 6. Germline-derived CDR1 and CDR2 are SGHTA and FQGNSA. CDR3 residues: CASSLGLGQGNGYTF. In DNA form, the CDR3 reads TGTGCCAGCAGCTTAGGGTTGGGACAGGGCAATGGCTACACCTTC.

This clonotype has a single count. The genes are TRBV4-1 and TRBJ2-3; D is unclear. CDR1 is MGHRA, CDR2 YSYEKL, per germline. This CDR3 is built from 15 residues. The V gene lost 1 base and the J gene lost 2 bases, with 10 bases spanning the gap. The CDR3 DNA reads TGCGCCAGCAGCCAAGGAGATTCATACACAGATACGCAGTATTTT. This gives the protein CASSQGDSYTDTQYF.

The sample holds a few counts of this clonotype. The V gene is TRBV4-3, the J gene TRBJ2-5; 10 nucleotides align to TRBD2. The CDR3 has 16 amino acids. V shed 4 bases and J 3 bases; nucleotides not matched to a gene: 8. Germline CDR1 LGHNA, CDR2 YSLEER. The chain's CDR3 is CASSPSLLAGEETQYF. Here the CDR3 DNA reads TGCGCCAGCAGCCCCTCGCTGCTAGCGGGAGAAGAGACCCAGTACTTC.

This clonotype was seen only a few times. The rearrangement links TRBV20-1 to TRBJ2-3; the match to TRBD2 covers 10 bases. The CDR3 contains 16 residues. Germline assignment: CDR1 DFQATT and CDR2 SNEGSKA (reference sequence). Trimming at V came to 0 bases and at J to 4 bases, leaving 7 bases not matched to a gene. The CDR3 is CSARDRVAGGSDTQYF. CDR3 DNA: TGCAGTGCTAGAGATCGTGTAGCGGGAGGTTCAGATACGCAGTATTTT.

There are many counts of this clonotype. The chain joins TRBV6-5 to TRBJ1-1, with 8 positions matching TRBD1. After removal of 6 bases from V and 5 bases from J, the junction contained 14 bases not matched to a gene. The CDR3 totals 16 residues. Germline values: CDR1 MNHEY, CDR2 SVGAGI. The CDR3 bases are TGTGCCAGCAGCCGACCTAGGGCAGGGGGCTTAACTGAAGCTTTCTTT. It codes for CASSRPRAGGLTEAFF.

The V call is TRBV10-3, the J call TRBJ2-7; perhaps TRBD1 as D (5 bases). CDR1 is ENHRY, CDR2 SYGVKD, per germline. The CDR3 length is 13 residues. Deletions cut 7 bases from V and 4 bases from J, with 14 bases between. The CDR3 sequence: CAIKSDTGYEQYF. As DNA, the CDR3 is TGTGCCATCAAATCGGACACAGGATACGAGCAGTACTTC.

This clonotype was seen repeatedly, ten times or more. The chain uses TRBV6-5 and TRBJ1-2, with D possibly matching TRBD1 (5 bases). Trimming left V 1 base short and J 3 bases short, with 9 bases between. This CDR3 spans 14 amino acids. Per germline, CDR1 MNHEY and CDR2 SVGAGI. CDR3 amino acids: CASSYLGGDYGYTF. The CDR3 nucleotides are TGTGCCAGCAGTTACTTGGGGGGGGACTATGGCTACACCTTC.

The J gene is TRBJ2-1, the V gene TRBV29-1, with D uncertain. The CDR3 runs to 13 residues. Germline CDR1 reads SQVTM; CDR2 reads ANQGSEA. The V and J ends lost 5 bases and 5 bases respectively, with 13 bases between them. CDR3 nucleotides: TGCAGCGTTAGCGATTCCAATGACAATGAGCAGTTCTTC. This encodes CSVSDSNDNEQFF.

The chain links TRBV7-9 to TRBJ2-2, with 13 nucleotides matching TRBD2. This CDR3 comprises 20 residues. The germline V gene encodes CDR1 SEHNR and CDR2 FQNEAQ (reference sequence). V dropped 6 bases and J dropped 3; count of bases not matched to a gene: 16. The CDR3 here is CASSFDPGTSGDIDTGELFF. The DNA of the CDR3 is TGTGCCAGCAGTTTTGACCCCGGGACTAGCGGGGACATCGACACCGGGGAGCTGTTTTTT.

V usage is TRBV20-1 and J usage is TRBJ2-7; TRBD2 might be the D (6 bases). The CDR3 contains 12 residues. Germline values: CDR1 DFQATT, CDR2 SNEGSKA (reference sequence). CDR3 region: CIKRVPSYEQYF. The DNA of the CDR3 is TGCATTAAGCGGGTACCATCCTACGAGCAGTACTTC.

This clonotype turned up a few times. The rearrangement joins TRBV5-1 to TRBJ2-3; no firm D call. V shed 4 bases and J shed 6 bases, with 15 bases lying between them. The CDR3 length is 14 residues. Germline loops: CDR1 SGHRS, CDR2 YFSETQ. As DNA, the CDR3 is TGCGCCAGCAGCGCCCGGGTCCCCTCCGATACGCAGTATTTT. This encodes CASSARVPSDTQYF.

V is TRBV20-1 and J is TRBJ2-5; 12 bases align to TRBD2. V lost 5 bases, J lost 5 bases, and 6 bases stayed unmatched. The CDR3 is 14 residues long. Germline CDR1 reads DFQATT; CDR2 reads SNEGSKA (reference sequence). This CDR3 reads CSAWTSGIRETQYF. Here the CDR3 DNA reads TGCAGTGCTTGGACTAGCGGGATTAGGGAGACCCAGTACTTC.

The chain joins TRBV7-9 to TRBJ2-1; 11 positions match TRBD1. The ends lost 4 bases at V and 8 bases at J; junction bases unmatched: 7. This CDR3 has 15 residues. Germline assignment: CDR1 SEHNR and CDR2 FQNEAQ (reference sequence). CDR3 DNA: TGTGCCAGCAGCTCTGGACAGGGGGCTGAGGATGAGCAGTTCTTC. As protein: CASSSGQGAEDEQFF.

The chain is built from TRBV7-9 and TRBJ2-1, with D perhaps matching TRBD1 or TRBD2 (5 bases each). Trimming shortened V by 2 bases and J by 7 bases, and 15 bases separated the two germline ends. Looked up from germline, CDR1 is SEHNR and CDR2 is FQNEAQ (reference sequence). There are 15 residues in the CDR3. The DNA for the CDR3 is TGTGCCAGCAGCTTACGTTCCGGGACGCCAAATGAGCAGTTCTTC. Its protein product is CASSLRSGTPNEQFF. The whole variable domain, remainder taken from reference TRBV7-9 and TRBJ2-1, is DTGVSQNPRHKITKRGQNVTFRCDPISEHNRLYWYRQTLGQGPEFLTYFQNEAQLEKSRLLSDRFSAERPKGSFSTLEIQRTEQGDSAMYLCASSLRSGTPNEQFFGPGTRLTVL.